The clone carrying this T cell receptor beta chain occurred many times. This entry belongs to a study of early T cells in non-severe SARS-CoV-2 infection. Whole-study context: Sequenced material consisted of bulk RNA (from unsorted whole blood), and chains were unpaired.

Individual cDNA molecules carried attached unique molecular identifiers. TCRdb used MiXCR to reprocess the 5' RACE reads, holding one entry per CDR3 protein. The sample lists about 67,000 distinct CDR3 sequences, 8% to 10% occurring once. The CDR3 spans 12 residues. The V end was cut by 5 bases, the J end by 6 bases, with 7 bases between. This TCR came from an adult who was a healthcare worker with PCR-confirmed SARS-CoV-2 infection or an uninfected control (not recorded which). The sample consisted of whole blood, taken at baseline. The chain couples TRBV12-3 or TRBV12-4 to TRBJ2-2, with D tentatively TRBD1 (6 bases). CDR3 sequence (DNA): TGTGCCAGCAGTCAGGGGTCCGGGGAGCTGTTTTTT. It specifies CASSQGSGELFF.